The 15 T cell receptor beta chains reported below all come from one sample, sequenced in a study of T-cell reconstitution after alpha-beta-depleted transplantation in children. Preparation of the TCRbeta library involved a method that used unique molecular identifiers. TCRdb fed the PCR reads into MiXCR, producing one record per CDR3 protein. The repertoire holds 250,000 to 400,000 distinct CDR3 sequences, with approximately 20% as singletons. Sequencing used PBMCs, mostly from graft donor cells, obtained 180 days after TCRalphabeta/CD19-depleted stem cell transplant. These receptors came from a male patient between 10 and 17 years old who had a stem cell transplant for acute lymphoblastic leukemia, so the T cells may come from the graft donor.

This sequence joins TRBV29-1 and TRBJ2-3, with TRBD2 matching 8 bases. Germline lookup yields CDR1 SQVTM and CDR2 ANQGSEA. Germline trimming cut 0 bases from V and 3 bases from J; bases unmatched to any gene: 11. This CDR3 contains 17 residues. CDR3 in DNA: TGCAGCGTTGAAGAGGGGACTAGGGCTAGCGGAACAGATACGCAGTATTTT. Translation gives CSVEEGTRASGTDTQYF.

This clonotype was seen only once. The chain has TRBV7-9 and TRBJ2-3; D possibly corresponds to TRBD2 (6 bases). This CDR3 has 17 residues. Trimming shortened V by 5 bases and J by 1 base, and 19 bases separated the two germline ends. Germline V gene lookup returns CDR1 SEHNR and CDR2 FQNEAQ (reference sequence). The CDR3 sequence: CASSELNRDLGTDTQYF. The CDR3 bases are TGTGCCAGCAGCGAACTGAACCGGGACTTGGGCACAGATACGCAGTATTTT.

The chain is built from TRBV2 and TRBJ2-5; no clear D gene. This CDR3 spans 14 amino acids. Trimming cost V 3 bases and J 5 bases, with 13 bases left between them. Germline-derived CDR1 and CDR2 are SNHLY and FYNNEI. CDR3: CASSEREIEETQYF. The DNA of the CDR3 is TGTGCCAGCAGTGAGAGAGAAATTGAGGAGACCCAGTACTTC.

This clonotype was counted between two and nine times. The V call is TRBV4-1, the J call TRBJ2-7, with D perhaps TRBD1 (5 bases). The germline gives CDR1 MGHRA, CDR2 YSYEKL. Trimming cost V 6 bases and J 5 bases, with 11 bases left between them. The CDR3 has 12 residues. The CDR3 DNA sequence: TGCGCCAGCAGGGGGCCAGCCGACGAGCAGTACTTC. Translated: CASRGPADEQYF.

Comments on this clonotype: A junction boundary mismatches the germline segment, possibly from a read error. The J gene is TRBJ1-5, the V gene TRBV19; no reliable D call. Germline V gene data show CDR1 as LNHDA and CDR2 as SQIVND (reference sequence). The CDR3 length is 16 residues. CDR3 in amino acids: CASSIDGGRGNQPQHF. The CDR3 DNA reads as TGTGCAAGTAGTATAGATGGAGGGAGAGGCAATCAGCCCCAGCATTTT.

This clonotype was observed a handful of times. V is TRBV28 and J is TRBJ2-7, with D maybe TRBD2 (6 bases). This CDR3 has 12 amino acids. Germline CDR1 MDHEN, CDR2 SYDVKM. V was pared by 7 bases and J by 5 bases, with 12 bases between. CDR3 protein: CASNPGVHEQYF. The CDR3, as DNA: TGTGCCAGCAACCCGGGAGTCCACGAGCAGTACTTC.

In its sample, this clonotype was seen a few times. The J gene is TRBJ2-5, the V gene TRBV18, with 7 nucleotides matching TRBD2. The trim removed 2 bases at V and 3 bases at J, leaving 6 bases unmatched. The CDR3 runs 15 residues. CDR1 is KGHSH, CDR2 LQKENI, per germline. The CDR3 spells CASSPKLAIKETQYF. For the CDR3, the DNA is TGTGCCAGCTCACCAAAACTAGCGATTAAAGAGACCCAGTACTTC.

The table lists this clonotype with a few counts. The rearrangement joins TRBV6-5 to TRBJ1-6; no clear D. The germline V gene has CDR1 MNHEY and CDR2 SVGAGI. V was cut by 0 bases and J by 4 bases, with 7 bases left in between. This CDR3 has 15 amino acids. CDR3 sequence (DNA): TGTGCCAGCAGTTACTCGGCGGCTTATAATTCACCCCTCCACTTT. Encoded protein: CASSYSAAYNSPLHF.

Comments on this clonotype: Mismatch with germline at one junction end may stem from a read error. The CDR3 here is CASSRFFTSVQEIQYF. In DNA, the CDR3 is TGTGCCAGCAGCCGTTTTTTTACTAGCGTTCAAGAGATCCAGTACTTC. V is TRBV7-9 and J is TRBJ2-5; 7 bases are a match to TRBD2. CDR1 and CDR2 (germline): SEHNR, FQNEAQ (reference sequence). The CDR3 has 16 amino acids.

This clonotype showed up just a few times. At one end the junction does not follow the germline gene, possibly because of a read error. V gene TRBV5-1 combines with J gene TRBJ2-7; D is uncertain. Germline CDR1 reads SGHRS; CDR2 reads YFSETQ. This CDR3 comprises 14 residues. The CDR3: CASSLDPLLRVEEF. The CDR3 DNA follows: TGCGCCAGCAGCCTGGATCCCCTTCTGCGAGTGGAAGAATTC.

This clonotype was recorded a few times. The V gene is TRBV4-1, the J gene TRBJ2-1; 9 positions match TRBD2. This CDR3 comprises 14 residues. Germline trimming cut 0 bases from V and 15 bases from J; bases unmatched to any gene: 9. Germline V gives CDR1 MGHRA, CDR2 YSYEKL. CDR3 coding DNA: TGCGCCAGCAGCCAAGATCCCTTCGGGACTAGCCTGTTCTTC. The encoded protein is CASSQDPFGTSLFF.

The chain has TRBV11-1 and TRBJ2-1, with 9 bases matching TRBD2. Germline V gene sequence: CDR1 SGHAT, CDR2 FQDESV (reference sequence). The J segment lost 8 bases and the V segment lost 0 bases, leaving 14 bases of the junction unmatched. This CDR3 has 18 amino acids. CDR3 amino acids: CASSLAVQREAPWDEQFF. The CDR3 region has the DNA TGTGCCAGCAGCTTAGCCGTACAGCGGGAGGCCCCGTGGGATGAGCAGTTCTTC.

This sequence joins TRBV4-2 and TRBJ2-3, with D perhaps assigned TRBD1 or TRBD2 (5 bases each). This CDR3 comprises 14 residues. Germline-derived CDR1 and CDR2 are LGHNA and YNFKEQ. The V and J ends lost 4 bases and 1 base respectively, with 9 bases between them. CDR3 coding DNA: TGTGCCAGCAGCCGGGGGATGGGCACAGATACGCAGTATTTT. Its protein product is CASSRGMGTDTQYF.

The rearrangement uses TRBV9 and TRBJ2-1; 10 bases align to TRBD2. CDR1 and CDR2 (germline): SGDLS, YYNGEE. The length of the CDR3 is 15 residues. J gave up 4 bases and V 2 bases, and 3 bases lay outside the gene matches. The CDR3: CASSVWTSGYNEQFF. The CDR3 DNA reads TGTGCCAGCAGCGTTTGGACTAGCGGTTACAATGAGCAGTTCTTC.

The rearrangement links TRBV18 to TRBJ1-2; D uncertain. Germline CDR1 is KGHSH and CDR2 is LQKENI. There are 17 residues in the CDR3. Trimming pared 0 bases from V and 2 bases from J, leaving 16 bases between. The CDR3 protein is CASSPPFWVKRNYGYTF. As DNA, the CDR3 is TGTGCCAGCTCACCACCGTTCTGGGTGAAGCGGAACTATGGCTACACCTTC.